The 10 T cell receptor beta chains below all came from one sample that was sequenced in a study of blood T cell repertoires in COVID-19. Clones were sequenced by immunoSEQ multiplex PCR, and TCRdb holds only the in-frame ones, with some missing. Here the sample spans 300,000 or so clones, 87% being singletons. Sequenced: PBMCs or T cells enriched from blood (not recorded which). These receptors were collected from a woman between 25 and 40 years old who had recovered from COVID-19.

The chain joins TRBV7-2 to TRBJ1-5; D not certain. Trimming shortened V by 0 bases and J by 3 bases, and 6 bases separated the two germline ends. CDR1 is SGHTA, CDR2 FQGNSA, per germline. This CDR3 region has 14 residues. The CDR3 nucleotides are TGTGCCAGCAGCTTAGCGGGCCCCAATCAGCCCCAGCATTTT. Amino acid sequence: CASSLAGPNQPQHF.

The chain carries TRBV6-5 and TRBJ1-3; D call uncertain. The germline CDR1 and CDR2 sequences are MNHEY and SVGAGI. This CDR3 spans 14 amino acids. V lost 6 bases and J lost 0, with 9 bases in between. The chain's CDR3 is CASSHYPSGNTIYF. Written as DNA, the CDR3 is TGTGCCAGCAGCCACTATCCCTCTGGAAACACCATATATTTT.

The chain links TRBV4-1 to TRBJ2-7; 11 positions match TRBD1. V was clipped by 2 bases and J by 3 bases; unmatched bases: 6. CDR3 length equals 16 residues. Germline CDR1 and CDR2: MGHRA and YSYEKL. The chain's CDR3 is CASSQPIGTGGYEQYF. CDR3 DNA: TGCGCCAGCAGCCAACCTATAGGGACAGGGGGCTACGAGCAGTACTTC.

The sample holds one count of this clone. The chain couples TRBV2 to TRBJ1-6; TRBD1 matches 9 bases. CDR1 and CDR2 (germline): SNHLY, FYNNEI. This CDR3 spans 15 amino acids. Trimming cost V 3 bases and J 8 bases; bases outside gene matches: 5. The CDR3 DNA sequence: TGTGCCAGCAGTGAGGACAGGGGCCAGGATTCACCCCTCCACTTT. This translates into CASSEDRGQDSPLHF.

The V gene is TRBV4-3, the J gene TRBJ1-2, with D perhaps matching TRBD1 (6 bases). The CDR3 contains 14 residues. Germline values: CDR1 LGHNA, CDR2 YSLEER. V lost 4 bases to trimming and J lost 3 bases, with 12 bases between them. CDR3 coding DNA: TGCGCCAGCAGCCTGACGACAGGCGACTATGGCTACACCTTC. Encoded protein: CASSLTTGDYGYTF.

J is TRBJ2-1 and V is TRBV6-1, with a possible D match to TRBD2 (5 bases). The V and J ends lost 2 bases and 15 bases respectively, with 14 bases between them. Germline lookup yields CDR1 MNHNS and CDR2 SASEGT. CDR3 length: 12 amino acids. Here the CDR3 reads CASSELDGVRFF. CDR3 bases: TGTGCCAGCAGTGAACTGGACGGGGTTCGGTTCTTC.

The chain recombines TRBV3-1 (or the pseudogene TRBV3-2) with TRBJ1-5; 7 nucleotides match TRBD1. The CDR3 is 15 residues long. V was pared by 4 bases and J by 6 bases, with 9 bases of the junction left unmatched. Germline lookup yields CDR1 LGHDT and CDR2 YNNKEL (reference sequence). This CDR3 reads CASSPTGKYGQPQHF. The DNA of the CDR3 is TGTGCCAGCAGCCCGACAGGGAAGTACGGTCAGCCCCAGCATTTT.

The chain carries TRBV2 and TRBJ2-3; 7 bases map to TRBD2. CDR3 size: 14 residues. With V trimmed by 3 bases and J by 3 bases, 3 bases remained unmatched. CDR1 SNHLY and CDR2 FYNNEI come from the germline V gene. The CDR3 coding sequence is TGTGCCAGCAGTGAGGGCGGGGGAACAGATACGCAGTATTTT. It is translated as CASSEGGGTDTQYF.

This clone was counted only a few times. J is TRBJ1-4 and V is TRBV2; possibly TRBD1 for D (5 bases). This CDR3 has 16 residues. The V end lost 0 bases, the J end lost 8 bases, and 16 bases lay between the germline ends. CDR1 and CDR2 from the germline V gene are SNHLY and FYNNEI. In DNA, the CDR3 is TGTGCCAGCAGTGAAGCGAAGGTCAGGGTAGGGGAAAAACTGTTTTTT. This codes for CASSEAKVRVGEKLFF. Full variable domain (rest looked up from reference TRBV2 and TRBJ1-4): EPEVTQTPSHQVTQMGQEVILRCVPISNHLYFYWYRQILGQKVEFLVSFYNNEISEKSEIFDDQFSVERPDGSNFTLKIRSTKLEDSAMYFCASSEAKVRVGEKLFFGSGTQLSVL.

V usage is TRBV11-2 and J usage is TRBJ1-2; TRBD1 is a possible D gene (6 bases). Trimming pared 1 base from V and 3 bases from J, leaving 6 bases between. The germline gives CDR1 SGHAT, CDR2 FQNNGV. The CDR3 is 13 residues long. The DNA for the CDR3 is TGTGCCAGCAGCTTAGCAGGGGACTATGGCTACACCTTC. Its protein product is CASSLAGDYGYTF.